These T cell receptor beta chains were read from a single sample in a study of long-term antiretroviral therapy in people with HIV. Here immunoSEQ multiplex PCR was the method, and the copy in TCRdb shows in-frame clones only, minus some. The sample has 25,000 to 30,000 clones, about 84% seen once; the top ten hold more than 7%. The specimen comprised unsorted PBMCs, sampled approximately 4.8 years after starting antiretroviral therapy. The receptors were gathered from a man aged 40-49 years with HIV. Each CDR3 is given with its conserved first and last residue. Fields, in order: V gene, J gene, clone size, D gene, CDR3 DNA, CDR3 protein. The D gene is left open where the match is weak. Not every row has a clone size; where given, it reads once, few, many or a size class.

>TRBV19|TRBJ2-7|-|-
TGTGCCAGTACCCCTACGGGATCGGGCAGAGATAGCTCCTACGAGCAGTACTTC
CASTPTGSGRDSSYEQYF
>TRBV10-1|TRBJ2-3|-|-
TGCGCCAGCAGTGAGGGACTAAACCCAGCTGCGGGCACAGATACGCAGTATTTT
CASSEGLNPAAGTDTQYF
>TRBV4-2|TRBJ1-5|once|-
TGTGCCAGCAGCCCTTATTGGGGGACCCCTGATCAGCCCCAGCATTTT
CASSPYWGTPDQPQHF
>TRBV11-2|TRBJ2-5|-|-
TGTGCCAGCAGCTTAGGGTACGGAGGGCGAGAGACCCAGTACTTC
CASSLGYGGRETQYF
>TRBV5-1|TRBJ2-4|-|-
TGCGCCAGCAGCCTTGAACTAGCCAAAAACATTCAGTACTTC
CASSLELAKNIQYF
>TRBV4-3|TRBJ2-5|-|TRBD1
TGCGCCAGCAGCCAGGCTCAAGGACAGGGGTGGGAGACCCAGTACTTC
CASSQAQGQGWETQYF
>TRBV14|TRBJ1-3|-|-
TGTGCCAGCAGCCAAGACAATGGAAACACCATATATTTT
CASSQDNGNTIYF
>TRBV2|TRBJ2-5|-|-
TGTGCCACCTTACGGACCGCGGGTCAAGAGACCCAGTACTTC
CATLRTAGQETQYF
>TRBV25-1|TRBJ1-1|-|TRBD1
TGTGCCAGCAGTGAATTAGGGTCAGGGACAGGGGCAGAAGCTTTCTTT
CASSELGSGTGAEAFF
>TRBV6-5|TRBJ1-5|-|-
TGTGCCAGCAAACGAGGGGCAGGGCCCCAGCATTTT
CASKRGAGPQHF
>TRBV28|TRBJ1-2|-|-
TGTGCCAGCAGGTACCTTCCAGGGATTGGCTACACCTTC
CASRYLPGIGYTF
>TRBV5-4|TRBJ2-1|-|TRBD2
TGTGCCAGCAGCCTTTCTAGCGGGAGGTTCGACAATGAGCAGTTCTTC
CASSLSSGRFDNEQFF
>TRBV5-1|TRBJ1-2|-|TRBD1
TGCGCCAGCAGCTTTGGGACAGGGGGCCAGTTAGATGGCTACACCTTC
CASSFGTGGQLDGYTF
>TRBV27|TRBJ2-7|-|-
TGTGCCAGCAGTTTTTTGGCGGGGCACTACGAGCAGTACTTC
CASSFLAGHYEQYF
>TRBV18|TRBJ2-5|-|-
TGTGCCAGCTCACCAACATCATCGGTTGTCCAAGAGACCCAGTACTTC
CASSPTSSVVQETQYF
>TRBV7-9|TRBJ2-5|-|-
TGTGCCAGCAGCTTATGGGTATCTGAGGGGACCCAGTACTTC
CASSLWVSEGTQYF
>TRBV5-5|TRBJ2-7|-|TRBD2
TGTGCCAGCAGCCAAGGACTAGCGGGAGTTGTTCCATCCTACGAGCAGTACTTC
CASSQGLAGVVPSYEQYF
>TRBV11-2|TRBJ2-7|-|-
TGTGCCAGCAGCTCGCGGGACCTATTGAACTCCTACGAGCAGTACTTC
CASSSRDLLNSYEQYF
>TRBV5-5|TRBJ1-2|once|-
TGTGCCAGCAGCTTGACGGCGAATTATGGCTACACCTTC
CASSLTANYGYTF
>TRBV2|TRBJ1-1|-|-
TGTGCCAGCAGTGAAGCGCCGGGACAGAACACTGAAGCTTTCTTT
CASSEAPGQNTEAFF
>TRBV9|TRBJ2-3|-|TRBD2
TGTGCCAGCAGCCTAACCCCTAGCGGGGGGGATACGCAGTATTTT
CASSLTPSGGDTQYF
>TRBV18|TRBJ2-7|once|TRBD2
TGTGCCAGCTCACCCCTCCCCTCTAGCGGGAGGGTCTACGAGCAGTACTTC
CASSPLPSSGRVYEQYF
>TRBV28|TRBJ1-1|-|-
TGTGCCATGGACCGCGGGGGGAGGTGGAACACTGAAGCTTTCTTT
CAMDRGGRWNTEAFF
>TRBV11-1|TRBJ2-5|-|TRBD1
TGTGCCAGCAGCTTAGCGACAGGGCTAGGGGAGACCCAGTACTTC
CASSLATGLGETQYF
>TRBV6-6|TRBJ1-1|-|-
TGTGCCAGCGGTCGCTTGAACACTGAAGCTTTCTTT
CASGRLNTEAFF
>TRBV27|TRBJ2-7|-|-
TGTGCCAGCAGTTTGGGGGCCACGGCCGAGCAGTACTTC
CASSLGATAEQYF
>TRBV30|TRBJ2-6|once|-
TGTGCCTGGAGTCCCCGACCCCCCGGGGCCAACGTCCTGACTTTC
CAWSPRPPGANVLTF
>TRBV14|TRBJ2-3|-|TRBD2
TGTGCCAGCAGCCAAGGTGGCTCGCGCGGGAGGCCCGTCAGCACAGATACGCAGTATTTT
CASSQGGSRGRPVSTDTQYF
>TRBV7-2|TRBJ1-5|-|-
TGTGCCAGCAGCTTAGAGGGGCGGGTTATACAGCCCCAGCATTTT
CASSLEGRVIQPQHF
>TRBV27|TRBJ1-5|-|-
TGTGCCAGCAGTTCGACCGTAGAGGGCAATCAGCCCCAGCATTTT
CASSSTVEGNQPQHF
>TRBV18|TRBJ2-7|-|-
TGTGCCAGCTCACCGAAGGGACTGCATGAGCAGTACTTC
CASSPKGLHEQYF
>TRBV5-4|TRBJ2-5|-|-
TGTGCCAGCACGGGTGGCTCCGTAGAGACCCAGTACTTC
CASTGGSVETQYF
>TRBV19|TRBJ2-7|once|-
TGTGCCAGTAGTACTAACTTATTGAGCTCCTACGAGCAGTACTTC
CASSTNLLSSYEQYF
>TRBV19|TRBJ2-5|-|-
TGTGCCAGTTACCGGGACATTCAACAAGAGACCCAGTACTTC
CASYRDIQQETQYF
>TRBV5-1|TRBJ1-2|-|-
TGCGCCAGCAGCGATTCTACTTCCCGGGGCCCTGCAAACTATGGCTACACCTTC
CASSDSTSRGPANYGYTF
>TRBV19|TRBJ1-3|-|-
TGTGCCATCACAGGGAGCGGAAACACCATATATTTT
CAITGSGNTIYF
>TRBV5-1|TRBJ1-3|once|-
TGCGCCAGCAGCGCCCTCCCGGGCACAGATACTGGAAACACCATATATTTT
CASSALPGTDTGNTIYF
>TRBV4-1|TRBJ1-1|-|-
TGCGCCAGCAGCCAGATTTCAGGAGGGAACACTGAAGCTTTCTTT
CASSQISGGNTEAFF
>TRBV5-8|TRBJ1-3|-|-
TGTGCCAGCAGCTTATCGGCGACGGGTGGCGACACCATATATTTT
CASSLSATGGDTIYF
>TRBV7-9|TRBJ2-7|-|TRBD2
TGTGCCAGCAGCTCCACTAGGACTAGCGGGAGTCGAGAGCAGTACTTC
CASSSTRTSGSREQYF
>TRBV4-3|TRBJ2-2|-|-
TGCGCCAGCAGCTTGGGGGCAGGGACGAACACCGGGGAGCTGTTTTTT
CASSLGAGTNTGELFF
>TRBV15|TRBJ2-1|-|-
TGTGCCACCAGCAGAGATCTAACCACCCCCATGAAGAATGAGCAGTTCTTC
CATSRDLTTPMKNEQFF
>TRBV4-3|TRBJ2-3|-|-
TGCGCCAGCAGCCAAGGGAGGCAGTATACGCAGTATTTT
CASSQGRQYTQYF
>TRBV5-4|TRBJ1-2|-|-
TGTGCCAGCAGCTCACAACTTTGGGGGGGCGACTATGGCTACACCTTC
CASSSQLWGGDYGYTF